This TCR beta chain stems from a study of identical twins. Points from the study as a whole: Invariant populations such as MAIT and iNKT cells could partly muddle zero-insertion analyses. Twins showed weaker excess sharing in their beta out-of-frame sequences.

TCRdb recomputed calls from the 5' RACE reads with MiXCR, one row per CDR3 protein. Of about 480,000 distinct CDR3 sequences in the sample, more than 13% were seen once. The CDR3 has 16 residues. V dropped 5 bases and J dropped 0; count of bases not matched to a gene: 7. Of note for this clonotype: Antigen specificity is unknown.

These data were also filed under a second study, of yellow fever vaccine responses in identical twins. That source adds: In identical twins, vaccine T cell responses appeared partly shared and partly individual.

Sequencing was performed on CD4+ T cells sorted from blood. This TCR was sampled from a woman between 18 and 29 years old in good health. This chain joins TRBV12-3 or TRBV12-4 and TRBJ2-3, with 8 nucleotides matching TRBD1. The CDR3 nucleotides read TGTGCCAGCAGTGCGAGACAGGGGTCAAGCACAGATACGCAGTATTTT. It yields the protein CASSARQGSSTDTQYF.